The 27 T cell receptor beta chains below were found in one sample sequenced in a study of breast tumors, draining lymph nodes, adjacent tissues. Axillary draining lymph nodes of breast cancer patients supplied the node samples. TCRdb redid the calling of the multiplex PCR reads with MiXCR, one entry per CDR3 protein. The sample has about 180,000 distinct CDR3 sequences, about 33% seen once. Sequenced sample: axillary lymph node tissue. The receptors derive from a female donor with breast cancer. Some clones in this sample may be carry-over from other donors' samples.

This clonotype has more than one count but fewer than ten. The chain uses TRBV20-1 and TRBJ2-4; TRBD1 matches at 7 bases. There are 14 residues in the CDR3. Germline V gene data show CDR1 as DFQATT and CDR2 as SNEGSKA (reference sequence). With 6 bases clipped from V and 3 bases from J, the junction kept 8 bases outside the gene matches. CDR3 region: CSASQGDGKNIQYF. CDR3 DNA sequence: TGCAGTGCAAGTCAGGGGGATGGCAAAAACATTCAGTACTTC.

CDR3 residues: CARGTGEGVNGYTF. Written as DNA, the CDR3 is TGTGCTAGAGGTACAGGGGAAGGCGTTAATGGCTACACCTTC. The chain combines TRBV25-1 with TRBJ1-2; 7 bases map to TRBD1. Germline V CDR1 and CDR2: MGHDK, SYGVNS. This CDR3 has 14 amino acids.

This clonotype appeared many times. The chain is built from TRBV7-9 and TRBJ2-1; D unresolved. Deletions cut 4 bases from V and 7 bases from J, with 8 bases between. The germline V gene encodes CDR1 SEHNR and CDR2 FQNEAQ (reference sequence). CDR3 length: 12 residues. The CDR3 DNA reads as TGTGCCAGCAGCTCCCAACTGAATGAGCAGTTCTTC. Residues: CASSSQLNEQFF. Drawing the rest from reference TRBV7-9 and TRBJ2-1, the complete variable domain is DTGVSQNPRHKITKRGQNVTFRCDPISEHNRLYWYRQTLGQGPEFLTYFQNEAQLEKSRLLSDRFSAERPKGSFSTLEIQRTEQGDSAMYLCASSSQLNEQFFGPGTRLTVL.

V gene TRBV27 combines with J gene TRBJ1-2; possibly TRBD1 for D (5 bases). Between the trimmed V and J ends, which lost 4 bases and 8 bases, there was a span of 20 bases. The CDR3 spans 15 residues. The V gene's germline CDR1 is MNHEY and CDR2 SMNVEV (reference sequence). The DNA of the CDR3 is TGTGCCAGCAGTTCTCTTGAGCATGGGGCATTAGGCTACACCTTC. It is translated as CASSSLEHGALGYTF.

This clonotype showed up many times. The chain has TRBV20-1 and TRBJ2-3; D is ambiguous. V gave up 6 bases and J gave up 2 bases, with 18 bases separating them. The CDR3 length is 15 residues. From germline, CDR1 is DFQATT and CDR2 SNEGSKA (reference sequence). CDR3 protein: CSAPVRPTSTDTQYF. For the CDR3, the DNA is TGCAGTGCCCCGGTGAGACCAACCTCCACAGATACGCAGTATTTT.

This clonotype occurred many times. Relative to the germline gene, one junction end is altered; a read error may explain this. The chain employs TRBV29-1 and TRBJ2-7; TRBD2 aligns across 7 bases. The CDR3 has 11 residues. Germline V CDR1 and CDR2: SQVTM, ANQGSEA. In nucleotides, the CDR3 is TGCAGCGCTCGGGAGGACCACGAGCAGCACTTC. Translated: CSAREDHEQHF.

The chain is built from TRBV7-9 and TRBJ2-1, with 7 bases fitting TRBD1. The J segment lost 6 bases and the V segment lost 5 bases, leaving 4 bases of the junction unmatched. The CDR3 is made up of 13 amino acids. Germline V gives CDR1 SEHNR, CDR2 FQNEAQ (reference sequence). The CDR3 spells CASSETGSNEQFF. For the CDR3, the DNA is TGTGCCAGCAGCGAGACAGGGTCCAATGAGCAGTTCTTC.

Comment on this clonotype: Given a much more abundant clone one base away, this may be a read error. In DNA form, the CDR3 reads TGCGCCAGCAGCCACGGGACTAGCGAGGACACCCAGTACTTC. Its translation is CASSHGTSEDTQYF. The V and J genes are TRBV5-1 and TRBJ2-5; 10 bases agree with TRBD2. The V gene's germline CDR1 is SGHRS and CDR2 YFSETQ. The CDR3 runs to 14 residues. V trimming: 4 bases; J trimming: 8 bases; junction bases outside the gene matches: 8.

The J gene is TRBJ2-1, the V gene TRBV9; D might be TRBD2 (6 bases). V shed 1 base and J shed 8 bases, with 16 bases lying between them. The germline gives CDR1 SGDLS, CDR2 YYNGEE. This CDR3 is 15 amino acids long. The CDR3 sequence: CASSVRGTGRYEQFF. CDR3 nucleotide sequence: TGTGCCAGCAGCGTAAGAGGGACTGGGAGATATGAGCAGTTCTTC.

This clonotype was recorded a few times. A much larger clone lies one base from this, so it may be a read error. The chain combines TRBV11-2 with TRBJ1-3, with D unresolved. The CDR3 consists of 13 residues. Looked up from germline, CDR1 is SGHAT and CDR2 is FQNNGV. This CDR3 reads CASSFGGGTTIYF. CDR3 sequence (DNA): TGTGCCAGCAGCTTCGGCGGAGGAACCACCATATATTTT.

There are many counts of this clonotype. This chain links TRBV24-1 with TRBJ2-5; no reliable D call. Trimming took 3 bases from V and 5 from J, leaving 9 bases between them. This CDR3 contains 13 residues. Germline V gives CDR1 KGHDR, CDR2 SFDVKD. CDR3 coding DNA: TGTGCCACCAGTGATGGCGCCGTGGAGACCCAGTACTTC. Its translation: CATSDGAVETQYF.

This clonotype came up a few times. The J gene is TRBJ2-1, the V gene TRBV6-5; the match to TRBD1 covers 9 bases. Trimming took 0 bases from V and 7 from J; bases not matched to a gene: 4. This CDR3 region has 15 residues. Germline CDR1 MNHEY, CDR2 SVGAGI. The CDR3 DNA is TGTGCCAGCAGTTACTCGCGGGACAGGGTGAATGAGCAGTTCTTC. It yields the protein CASSYSRDRVNEQFF.

This clonotype was observed many times. The V gene is TRBV20-1, the J gene TRBJ2-3; 7 nucleotides line up with TRBD1. The germline V gene encodes CDR1 DFQATT and CDR2 SNEGSKA (reference sequence). Trimming took 2 bases from V and 3 from J; bases not matched to a gene: 2. This CDR3 has 13 amino acids. CDR3 sequence: CSARRTGTDTQYF. DNA of the CDR3: TGCAGTGCTAGACGGACAGGAACAGATACGCAGTATTTT.

This clonotype was seen a handful of times. The chain carries TRBV9 and TRBJ2-7, with D unresolved. Trimming removed 2 bases from V and 6 bases from J, with 15 bases in between. Germline V gene lookup returns CDR1 SGDLS and CDR2 YYNGEE. This CDR3 is built from 14 residues. DNA for the CDR3: TGTGCCAGCAGCGTCCCCCGATATAGCCGCGAGCAGTACTTC. Translated, it gives CASSVPRYSREQYF.

Of note for this clonotype: A much larger clone is a single base away; this may be a read error. The chain couples TRBV6-1 to TRBJ2-7; D gene ambiguous. The CDR3 is 13 residues long. Germline CDR1 reads MNHNS; CDR2 reads SASEGT. The CDR3 DNA is TGTGCCAGCAGGGAGAGTGTGTCCTACGGGCAGTACTTC. Its translation: CASRESVSYGQYF.

In its sample, this clonotype was seen once. The chain is built from TRBV30 and TRBJ1-6; D uncertain. Trimming removed 1 base at V and 7 bases at J, with 14 bases between. The CDR3 is made up of 15 amino acids. Germline values: CDR1 GTSNPN, CDR2 SVGIG (reference sequence). The CDR3 sequence: CAWSALGGRNSPLHF. In nucleotides, the CDR3 is TGTGCCTGGAGTGCCCTGGGCGGGCGGAATTCACCCCTCCACTTT.

J is TRBJ1-2 and V is TRBV6-6, with 9 bases aligning to TRBD1. The CDR3 is 15 residues long. V shed 4 bases and J 4 bases; nucleotides not matched to a gene: 7. Per germline, CDR1 MNHNY and CDR2 SVGAGI (reference sequence). The CDR3 here is CASSFRDRVPYGYTF. CDR3 nucleotides: TGTGCCAGCAGTTTCCGGGACAGGGTGCCCTATGGCTACACCTTC.

The chain is built from TRBV6-6 and TRBJ1-6; D might be TRBD1 (5 bases). The CDR3 length is 16 residues. Germline loops: CDR1 MNHNY, CDR2 SVGAGI (reference sequence). V lost 5 bases and J lost 9, with 20 bases in between. CDR3 residues: CASSLHPGAGGSPLHF. The CDR3 DNA follows: TGTGCCAGCAGTCTCCATCCGGGAGCGGGGGGTTCACCCCTCCACTTT.

This clonotype was found many times. This rearrangement joins TRBV5-5 to TRBJ1-6, with no clear D. The germline CDR1 and CDR2 sequences are SGHKS and YYEKEE (reference sequence). The CDR3 covers 15 residues. V lost 0 bases, J lost 9 bases, and 13 bases lay in between. CDR3: CASSLASPRLSPLHF. CDR3 nucleotide sequence: TGTGCCAGCAGCTTGGCCAGCCCGCGACTTTCACCCCTCCACTTT. The full variable domain, in which reference TRBV5-5 and TRBJ1-6 provide the parts outside the CDR3, is DAGVTQSPTHLIKTRGQQVTLRCSPISGHKSVSWYQQVLGQGPQFIFQYYEKEERGRGNFPDRFSARQFPNYSSELNVNALLLGDSALYLCASSLASPRLSPLHFGNGTRLTVT.

The chain carries TRBV2 and TRBJ1-5, with 10 positions matching TRBD1. The CDR3 covers 14 residues. Germline assignment: CDR1 SNHLY and CDR2 FYNNEI. The CDR3 sequence: CARVMTGGLQPQHF. For the CDR3, the DNA is TGTGCTAGAGTGATGACAGGGGGCCTTCAGCCCCAGCATTTT.

This clonotype was counted only a few times. This clone may be a read error of a much larger clone one base away. V is TRBV11-2 and J is TRBJ1-2, with D perhaps TRBD1 (5 bases). The CDR3 has 14 amino acids. Trimming left V 5 bases short and J 10 bases short, with 20 bases between. The V gene's germline CDR1 is SGHAT and CDR2 FQNNGV. This CDR3 reads CASSGGTQARLYTF. As DNA, the CDR3 is TGTGCCAGCAGCGGCGGGACCCAAGCGCGCCTCTACACCTTC.

Of note for this clonotype: A read error may explain this, as a much larger clone is one base away. This rearrangement joins TRBV6-6 to TRBJ2-7; D is undetermined. V shed 5 bases and J shed 0 bases, with 8 bases lying between them. Germline-derived CDR1 and CDR2 are MNHNY and SVGAGI (reference sequence). The CDR3 has 13 residues. This chain's CDR3 is CASSHTDSYEQYF. The CDR3 DNA reads as TGTGCCAGCAGTCACACAGACTCCTACGAGCAGTACTTC.

This clonotype has a count of ten or more. This chain connects TRBV18 to TRBJ2-3; D remains unclear. The CDR3 is made up of 13 amino acids. The V end was cut by 2 bases, the J end by 4 bases, with 7 bases between. Germline CDR1 KGHSH, CDR2 LQKENI. The CDR3 reads CASSPGPPDTQYF. The CDR3 DNA reads as TGTGCCAGCTCACCAGGCCCTCCAGATACGCAGTATTTT. The full variable domain, completed using reference TRBV18 and TRBJ2-3, is NAGVMQNPRHLVRRRGQEARLRCSPMKGHSHVYWYRQLPEEGLKFMVYLQKENIIDESGMPKERFSAEFPKEGPSILRIQQVVRGDSAAYFCASSPGPPDTQYFGPGTRLTVL.

This clonotype was picked up a small number of times. A read error may explain this, as a much larger clone is one base away. V gene TRBV6-6 combines with J gene TRBJ1-2, with 8 bases that match TRBD1. Trimming cost V 6 bases and J 1 base; bases outside gene matches: 4. Germline assignment: CDR1 MNHNY and CDR2 SVGAGI (reference sequence). The CDR3 covers 14 residues. CDR3 nucleotide sequence: TGTGCCAGCAGCCGACAGGGGAATAACTATGGCTACACCTTC. The encoded protein is CASSRQGNNYGYTF.

This clonotype was observed at least ten times. This sequence joins TRBV11-3 and TRBJ2-7; no clear D. The V gene's germline CDR1 is SGHNT and CDR2 YENEEA. V lost 5 bases and J lost 3, with 8 bases in between. The CDR3 has 12 residues. CDR3 loop: CASSKEVYEQYF. The CDR3, as DNA: TGTGCCAGCAGCAAAGAGGTCTACGAGCAGTACTTC.

This clonotype was picked up a small number of times. This may come from a read error, since a much larger clone is one base off. CDR3 amino acids: CASSQEVRPTNETLFF. CDR3 coding DNA: TGTGCCAGCAGCCAAGAAGTCCGCCCAACTAATGAAACACTGTTTTTT. The chain employs TRBV14 and TRBJ1-4; unclear D gene. CDR1 and CDR2 (germline): SGHDN, FVKESK. CDR3 length: 16 amino acids.

This clonotype was observed at least ten times. The genes are TRBV12-3 or TRBV12-4 and TRBJ2-1, with D possibly matching TRBD1 (6 bases). CDR3 length equals 14 residues. V was cut by 5 bases and J by 10 bases, with 18 bases left in between. CDR3 in amino acids: CASSPPGVFKEQFF. The CDR3 nucleotides read TGTGCCAGCAGTCCTCCAGGGGTGTTCAAGGAGCAGTTCTTC.